A selection of T cell receptor beta chains follows, all from one sample in a study of blood T cell repertoires in COVID-19. Measured with immunoSEQ multiplex PCR; TCRdb has only the in-frame clones, and not every one. The data show 350,000 to 400,000 clones, 88% seen once. The sequencing sample was made of PBMCs or T cells enriched from blood (not recorded which). Source of these receptors: a woman under 40 with acute COVID-19. CDR3s include the opening cysteine and the closing phenylalanine or tryptophan. D genes are given only for firm matches. Size values are once, few and many counts, or a class for expanded clones, and some rows have none.

clone_size: -
v_call: TRBV19
d_call: TRBD1
j_call: TRBJ2-7
cdr3_nt: TGTGCCAGCGGGACAGGGTCATCCTACGAGCAGTACTTC
cdr3_aa: CASGTGSSYEQYF

clone_size: -
v_call: TRBV12-3/TRBV12-4
d_call: -
j_call: TRBJ1-1
cdr3_nt: TGTGCCAGCAGTTTGTCGGGTTTCGGTGAAGCTTTCTTT
cdr3_aa: CASSLSGFGEAFF

clone_size: once
v_call: TRBV19
d_call: -
j_call: TRBJ2-5
cdr3_nt: TGTGCCAGTAGTATGAGTACGTACGGGTATAAGCAAGAGACCCAGTACTTC
cdr3_aa: CASSMSTYGYKQETQYF

clone_size: -
v_call: TRBV5-1
d_call: TRBD2
j_call: TRBJ2-7
cdr3_nt: TGCGCCAGCAGCTTTCTCGCGGGGGGCTACGAGCAGTACTTC
cdr3_aa: CASSFLAGGYEQYF

clone_size: once
v_call: TRBV5-6
d_call: TRBD2
j_call: TRBJ2-3
cdr3_nt: TGTGCCAGCAACCCCACCCTAGCGGGGGGACCAGATACGCAGTATTTT
cdr3_aa: CASNPTLAGGPDTQYF

clone_size: -
v_call: TRBV11-2
d_call: -
j_call: TRBJ2-6
cdr3_nt: TGTGCCAGCAGCTTCACAGGCAAACCCTCTGGGGCCAACGTCCTGACTTTC
cdr3_aa: CASSFTGKPSGANVLTF

clone_size: -
v_call: TRBV30
d_call: TRBD2
j_call: TRBJ2-3
cdr3_nt: TGTGCCTGGAGTGGAACCGGGACTAGCGGGGGCACAGATACGCAGTATTTT
cdr3_aa: CAWSGTGTSGGTDTQYF

clone_size: -
v_call: TRBV5-1
d_call: -
j_call: TRBJ2-2
cdr3_nt: TGCGCCAGCAGCTTGGTACGGACTGACACCGGGGAGCTGTTTTTT
cdr3_aa: CASSLVRTDTGELFF

clone_size: -
v_call: TRBV5-1
d_call: TRBD1
j_call: TRBJ1-4
cdr3_nt: TGCGCCAGCAGCCTCTACAGGGGAACTAATGAAAAACTGTTTTTT
cdr3_aa: CASSLYRGTNEKLFF

clone_size: once
v_call: TRBV6-5
d_call: -
j_call: TRBJ1-5
cdr3_nt: TGTGCCGTAGCCTATAGCAATCAGCCCCAGCATTTT
cdr3_aa: CAVAYSNQPQHF

clone_size: -
v_call: TRBV7-2
d_call: -
j_call: TRBJ2-1
cdr3_nt: TGTGCCAGCAGCCCCCCCAGACAGTACAATGAGCAGTTCTTC
cdr3_aa: CASSPPRQYNEQFF

clone_size: -
v_call: TRBV2
d_call: TRBD2
j_call: TRBJ2-1
cdr3_nt: TGTGCCAGTAGCGGGGGGGCACGAAATGAGCAGTTCTTC
cdr3_aa: CASSGGARNEQFF

clone_size: -
v_call: TRBV15
d_call: TRBD1
j_call: TRBJ1-4
cdr3_nt: TGTGCCACCAGCAGGGACAGGGGTAAAAGAGAAAAACTGTTTTTT
cdr3_aa: CATSRDRGKREKLFF

clone_size: -
v_call: TRBV19
d_call: TRBD1
j_call: TRBJ1-5
cdr3_nt: TGTGCCAGTAGTATTGGACAGGGGGGCAATCAGCCCCAGCATTTT
cdr3_aa: CASSIGQGGNQPQHF

clone_size: -
v_call: TRBV5-1
d_call: -
j_call: TRBJ2-3
cdr3_nt: TGCGCCAGCAGTCTCCAGGTAACAGATACGCAGTATTTT
cdr3_aa: CASSLQVTDTQYF

clone_size: -
v_call: TRBV6-5
d_call: TRBD1
j_call: TRBJ1-1
cdr3_nt: TGTGCCACCTCGACAGGGTTCACTGAAGCTTTCTTT
cdr3_aa: CATSTGFTEAFF

clone_size: -
v_call: TRBV12-5
d_call: -
j_call: TRBJ2-7
cdr3_nt: TGTGCTAGTGGTTTGCCCGCTCGGGAGCAGTACTTC
cdr3_aa: CASGLPAREQYF

clone_size: -
v_call: TRBV9
d_call: -
j_call: TRBJ1-3
cdr3_nt: TGTGCCAGCAGCGTACCCGAACTTAACACCATATATTTT
cdr3_aa: CASSVPELNTIYF

clone_size: -
v_call: TRBV19
d_call: -
j_call: TRBJ1-6
cdr3_nt: TGTGCCAGTAGTATAGAGGGGACAAATTATTCACCCCTCCACTTT
cdr3_aa: CASSIEGTNYSPLHF

clone_size: -
v_call: TRBV3-1/TRBV3-2
d_call: TRBD2
j_call: TRBJ2-3
cdr3_nt: TGTGCCAGCAGCCAAGATCTTGGTAGCGGGACCACAGATACGCAGTATTTT
cdr3_aa: CASSQDLGSGTTDTQYF

clone_size: once
v_call: TRBV5-1
d_call: -
j_call: TRBJ2-7
cdr3_nt: TGCGCCAGCAGCTTGGCTCGGGCTGAGGGGCAGTACTTC
cdr3_aa: CASSLARAEGQYF

clone_size: -
v_call: TRBV7-9
d_call: -
j_call: TRBJ2-7
cdr3_nt: TGTGCCAGCAGCATCCTATCCTCCGAGCAGTACTTC
cdr3_aa: CASSILSSEQYF